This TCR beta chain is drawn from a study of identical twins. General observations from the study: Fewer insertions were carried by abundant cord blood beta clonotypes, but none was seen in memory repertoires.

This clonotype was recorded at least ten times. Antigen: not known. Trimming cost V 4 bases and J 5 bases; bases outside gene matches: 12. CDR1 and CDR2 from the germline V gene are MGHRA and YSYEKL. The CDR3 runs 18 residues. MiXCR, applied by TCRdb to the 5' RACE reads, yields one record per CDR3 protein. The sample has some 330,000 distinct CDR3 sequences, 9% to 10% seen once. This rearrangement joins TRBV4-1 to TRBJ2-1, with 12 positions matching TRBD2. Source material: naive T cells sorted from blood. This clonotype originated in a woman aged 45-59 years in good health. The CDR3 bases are TGCGCCAGCAGCCTTACATCCTGGACTAGCGGGGCCGACAATGAGCAGTTCTTC. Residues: CASSLTSWTSGADNEQFF.